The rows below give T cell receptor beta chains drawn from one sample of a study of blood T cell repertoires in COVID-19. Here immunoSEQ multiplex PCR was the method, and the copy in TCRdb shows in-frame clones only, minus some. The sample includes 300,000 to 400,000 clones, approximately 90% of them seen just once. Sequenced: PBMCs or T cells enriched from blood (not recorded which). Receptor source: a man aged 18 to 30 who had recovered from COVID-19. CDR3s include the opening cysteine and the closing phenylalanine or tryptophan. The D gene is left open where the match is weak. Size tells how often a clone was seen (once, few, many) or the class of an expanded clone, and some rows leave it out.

CDR3nt: TGTGCCAGCAGCTTAGTTTCGGGAGGAGGGCCCTCACCCCTCCACTTT
CDR3aa: CASSLVSGGGPSPLHF
j_gene: TRBJ1-6
d_gene: -
v_gene: TRBV5-4
abundance: -

CDR3nt: TGCGCCAGCAGCTTGGCCTGGGGAGCAGGGGGGGAGCAGTACTTC
CDR3aa: CASSLAWGAGGEQYF
j_gene: TRBJ2-7
d_gene: -
v_gene: TRBV5-1
abundance: -

CDR3nt: TGTGCCAGCAGCAAAGGGGGCGACTATGGCTACACCTTC
CDR3aa: CASSKGGDYGYTF
j_gene: TRBJ1-2
d_gene: TRBD1
v_gene: TRBV7-9
abundance: -

CDR3nt: TGTGCCAGCAGCCCCACCGGGACAGGACTAAATGAGCAGTTCTTC
CDR3aa: CASSPTGTGLNEQFF
j_gene: TRBJ2-1
d_gene: TRBD1
v_gene: TRBV7-9
abundance: -

CDR3nt: TGTGCCAGCAGTGAAGTTGACAGCCTCTATGGCTACACCTTC
CDR3aa: CASSEVDSLYGYTF
j_gene: TRBJ1-2
d_gene: -
v_gene: TRBV6-1
abundance: -

CDR3nt: TGTGCCAGCAGTTATATGGGGAAGGGGGATGAAAAACTGTTTTTT
CDR3aa: CASSYMGKGDEKLFF
j_gene: TRBJ1-4
d_gene: -
v_gene: TRBV7-9
abundance: -

CDR3nt: TGTGCCAGCTCACCGGGGACTAGCGGGAGAGGGGATACGCAGTATTTT
CDR3aa: CASSPGTSGRGDTQYF
j_gene: TRBJ2-3
d_gene: TRBD2
v_gene: TRBV18
abundance: -

CDR3nt: TGTGCCAGCACCATCGGACAGGGGGCTTCAGCTTTCTTT
CDR3aa: CASTIGQGASAFF
j_gene: TRBJ1-1
d_gene: TRBD1
v_gene: TRBV12-3/TRBV12-4
abundance: -

CDR3nt: TGTGCCAGCAGTCGGACAGGGGGTAATTACGAGCAGTACTTC
CDR3aa: CASSRTGGNYEQYF
j_gene: TRBJ2-7
d_gene: TRBD1
v_gene: TRBV5-8
abundance: -

CDR3nt: TGTGCCAGCAGTTGGCTCACAGATACGCAGTATTTT
CDR3aa: CASSWLTDTQYF
j_gene: TRBJ2-3
d_gene: -
v_gene: TRBV5-6
abundance: -

CDR3nt: TGTGCCAGCAGTTTAAGCGGGGTCGCGAACACCGGGGAGCTGTTTTTT
CDR3aa: CASSLSGVANTGELFF
j_gene: TRBJ2-2
d_gene: TRBD2
v_gene: TRBV28
abundance: -

CDR3nt: TGTGCCAGCTCAGAGGGACTCAACACTGAAGCTTTCTTT
CDR3aa: CASSEGLNTEAFF
j_gene: TRBJ1-1
d_gene: -
v_gene: TRBV18
abundance: -

CDR3nt: TGTGCCAGCAGTTTTAAGGGGGCTGGGTATGGCTACACCTTC
CDR3aa: CASSFKGAGYGYTF
j_gene: TRBJ1-2
d_gene: TRBD1
v_gene: TRBV27
abundance: -

CDR3nt: TGTGCCAGCAGTACTGGGGGGACGCCAGGCGAGCAGTACTTC
CDR3aa: CASSTGGTPGEQYF
j_gene: TRBJ2-7
d_gene: -
v_gene: TRBV2
abundance: -

CDR3nt: TGCGCCAGCAGCTTGGCGGGGACAGGTACCCAGCCTGGAAACACCATATATTTT
CDR3aa: CASSLAGTGTQPGNTIYF
j_gene: TRBJ1-3
d_gene: TRBD1
v_gene: TRBV5-1
abundance: -

CDR3nt: TGTGCCAGCAGCCAAGACGTCGGGAGTAGCACCGGGGAGCTGTTTTTT
CDR3aa: CASSQDVGSSTGELFF
j_gene: TRBJ2-2
d_gene: -
v_gene: TRBV3-1/TRBV3-2
abundance: -

CDR3nt: TGTGCCAGCAGCTTTATGACGGGACTAGTTAGAAATGAGCAGTTCTTC
CDR3aa: CASSFMTGLVRNEQFF
j_gene: TRBJ2-1
d_gene: TRBD2
v_gene: TRBV11-2
abundance: -

CDR3nt: TGTGCCAGCAGCCCCGCGAGCGGGGCAATCCTTGAGCAGTACTTC
CDR3aa: CASSPASGAILEQYF
j_gene: TRBJ2-7
d_gene: TRBD2
v_gene: TRBV28
abundance: -

CDR3nt: TGTGCCAGCAGCCAAGATAAGCCTAGCGGGAGGAATGAGCAGTTCTTC
CDR3aa: CASSQDKPSGRNEQFF
j_gene: TRBJ2-1
d_gene: TRBD2
v_gene: TRBV3-1/TRBV3-2
abundance: once

CDR3nt: TGTGCCAGCAGTTCCCCGGGACAGATAGAGACCCAGTACTTC
CDR3aa: CASSSPGQIETQYF
j_gene: TRBJ2-5
d_gene: TRBD1
v_gene: TRBV28
abundance: -

CDR3nt: TGTGCCAGCAGCCAGAGGGGACTAGTTGGCGAGCAGTACTTC
CDR3aa: CASSQRGLVGEQYF
j_gene: TRBJ2-7
d_gene: TRBD2
v_gene: TRBV3-1/TRBV3-2
abundance: once

CDR3nt: TGTGCCTGGAGTTCCGGACTAGCGGAGCAGTTCTTC
CDR3aa: CAWSSGLAEQFF
j_gene: TRBJ2-1
d_gene: TRBD2
v_gene: TRBV30
abundance: -

CDR3nt: TGCGCCAGCAGCCACATCTCCACTAACACCGGGGAGCTGTTTTTT
CDR3aa: CASSHISTNTGELFF
j_gene: TRBJ2-2
d_gene: -
v_gene: TRBV4-1
abundance: -

CDR3nt: TGTGCCAGTAGTACCGACAGGGGCCGTGAAGCTTTCTTT
CDR3aa: CASSTDRGREAFF
j_gene: TRBJ1-1
d_gene: TRBD1
v_gene: TRBV19
abundance: -

CDR3nt: TGTGCCAGCAGCCTCGGGACAGCCAACACCGGGGAGCTGTTTTTT
CDR3aa: CASSLGTANTGELFF
j_gene: TRBJ2-2
d_gene: TRBD1
v_gene: TRBV7-2
abundance: -

CDR3nt: TGTGCCAGCAGTTTACCCAGAGACAGGGGAGCCTACAATGAGCAGTTCTTC
CDR3aa: CASSLPRDRGAYNEQFF
j_gene: TRBJ2-1
d_gene: TRBD1
v_gene: TRBV28
abundance: -

CDR3nt: TGTGCCTGGAGTGCGTCGGGCGGAGGAAAACTGTTTTTT
CDR3aa: CAWSASGGGKLFF
j_gene: TRBJ1-4
d_gene: -
v_gene: TRBV30
abundance: -

CDR3nt: TGTGCCAGTTTCAGGGGGGACCCGAACACTGAAGCTTTCTTT
CDR3aa: CASFRGDPNTEAFF
j_gene: TRBJ1-1
d_gene: TRBD1
v_gene: TRBV19
abundance: -

CDR3nt: TGTGCCAGCAGTTTAGCAGATACGATCTCCTACGAGCAGTACTTC
CDR3aa: CASSLADTISYEQYF
j_gene: TRBJ2-7
d_gene: -
v_gene: TRBV28
abundance: once

CDR3nt: TGTGCCAGCAGTCTTGATACTAGCACAGATACGCAGTATTTT
CDR3aa: CASSLDTSTDTQYF
j_gene: TRBJ2-3
d_gene: -
v_gene: TRBV6-5
abundance: -

CDR3nt: TGTGCCAGCAGCTTAGCGCTCACGGACAGAGACGAAAAACTGTTTTTT
CDR3aa: CASSLALTDRDEKLFF
j_gene: TRBJ1-4
d_gene: -
v_gene: TRBV7-9
abundance: -

CDR3nt: TGTGCCATCGGACAGGGGAACTCACCCCTCCACTTT
CDR3aa: CAIGQGNSPLHF
j_gene: TRBJ1-6
d_gene: TRBD1
v_gene: TRBV10-3
abundance: -

CDR3nt: TGTGCCTGGAGTCCAACCGGGACAGGGTTTTACTATGGCTACACCTTC
CDR3aa: CAWSPTGTGFYYGYTF
j_gene: TRBJ1-2
d_gene: TRBD1
v_gene: TRBV30
abundance: -

CDR3nt: TGTGCCAGCAAAAAGACCAACAGGTCTGGAAACACCATATATTTT
CDR3aa: CASKKTNRSGNTIYF
j_gene: TRBJ1-3
d_gene: -
v_gene: TRBV6-5
abundance: -

CDR3nt: TGTGCCAGCCGAAGACAGATTAATTCACCCCTCCACTTT
CDR3aa: CASRRQINSPLHF
j_gene: TRBJ1-6
d_gene: -
v_gene: TRBV18
abundance: -

CDR3nt: TGTGCCATCCTCGATCGACTAGCCCACAATGAGCAGTTCTTC
CDR3aa: CAILDRLAHNEQFF
j_gene: TRBJ2-1
d_gene: TRBD2
v_gene: TRBV10-3
abundance: -

CDR3nt: TGTGCCAGCAGCGTAGGGCAGGGAATTACCAATGAGCAGTTCTTC
CDR3aa: CASSVGQGITNEQFF
j_gene: TRBJ2-1
d_gene: -
v_gene: TRBV9
abundance: -

CDR3nt: TGTGCCAGCAGCACCCAGGACAGGGGGGACTATGGCTACACCTTC
CDR3aa: CASSTQDRGDYGYTF
j_gene: TRBJ1-2
d_gene: TRBD1
v_gene: TRBV27
abundance: -

CDR3nt: TGTGCCAGCAGCTTAGTCCAGGGGTTGGGAACTGAAGCTTTCTTT
CDR3aa: CASSLVQGLGTEAFF
j_gene: TRBJ1-1
d_gene: -
v_gene: TRBV7-9
abundance: -

CDR3nt: TGCGCCAGCAGCTTGGGGCACCAAAGCTACAATGAGCAGTTCTTC
CDR3aa: CASSLGHQSYNEQFF
j_gene: TRBJ2-1
d_gene: -
v_gene: TRBV5-1
abundance: once

CDR3nt: TGCGCCAGCAGCTTCGCGTTTGGAGATACGCAGTATTTT
CDR3aa: CASSFAFGDTQYF
j_gene: TRBJ2-3
d_gene: -
v_gene: TRBV5-1
abundance: -

CDR3nt: TGTGCCAGCAGTTTATACGGGATGGGCTACACCTTC
CDR3aa: CASSLYGMGYTF
j_gene: TRBJ1-2
d_gene: -
v_gene: TRBV28
abundance: -

CDR3nt: TGTGCCAGCAGTACCAGGGGGAGGGACAGGACCTACTACGAGCAGTACTTC
CDR3aa: CASSTRGRDRTYYEQYF
j_gene: TRBJ2-7
d_gene: -
v_gene: TRBV27
abundance: -